Each of the 25 T cell receptor beta chains below was sequenced from the same sample in a study of shared clonotypes between healthy human individuals (dated by TCRdb to about 2020). Receptors were amplified or captured by the immunoSEQ multiplex PCR assay. TCRdb took this table from immuneACCESS and kept in-frame rearrangements with V and J called. Such tables lack part of the clones; where checked against another copy, unresolved V genes explain under half of the gap, and the rest is unexplained. The sample table lists 2,500,000 or so clones, roughly 93% of them with a count of one. More than 0.35% of the sample comes from the top ten. The source material was naive CD4+ T cells from PBMCs. The cell subset or site label of this sample denotes: CD45RA+ positively selected. The receptors were sampled from a man in his late teens or twenties in good health. Some clones in this sample may be carry-over from other donors' samples.

The V gene is TRBV29-1, the J gene TRBJ1-2; D ambiguous. The CDR3 totals 10 residues. V lost 7 bases, J lost 4 bases, and 7 bases lay in between. Per germline, CDR1 SQVTM and CDR2 ANQGSEA. The CDR3 loop reads CSGWGYGYTF. The CDR3 DNA reads TGCAGCGGATGGGGCTATGGCTACACCTTC.

This chain links TRBV4-3 with TRBJ1-1; D is uncertain. The germline V gene encodes CDR1 LGHNA and CDR2 YSLEER. CDR3 length: 15 amino acids. Trimming cost V 0 bases and J 5 bases, with 13 bases left between them. CDR3 loop: CASSQDRRIWTEAFF. DNA of the CDR3: TGCGCCAGCAGCCAAGATCGGCGGATATGGACTGAAGCTTTCTTT.

J is TRBJ1-3 and V is TRBV28; 7 bases match TRBD1. This CDR3 has 17 residues. V lost 4 bases, J lost 0 bases, and 9 bases stayed unmatched. Germline V gene data show CDR1 as MDHEN and CDR2 as SYDVKM. The CDR3 protein is CASSSILGQVSGNTIYF. As DNA, the CDR3 is TGTGCCAGCAGTTCCATATTAGGACAGGTCTCTGGAAACACCATATATTTT. Drawing the rest from reference TRBV28 and TRBJ1-3, the complete variable domain is DVKVTQSSRYLVKRTGEKVFLECVQDMDHENMFWYRQDPGLGLRLIYFSYDVKMKEKGDIPEGYSVSREKKERFSLILESASTNQTSMYLCASSSILGQVSGNTIYFGEGSWLTVV.

The rearrangement joins TRBV4-1 to TRBJ2-7; tentative D call: TRBD1 (6 bases). CDR3 length equals 13 residues. The germline V and J ends were trimmed by 2 bases and 4 bases, with 9 bases remaining between them. Germline V gene sequence: CDR1 MGHRA, CDR2 YSYEKL. This CDR3 is CASSQKQGYEQYF. The CDR3 nucleotides are TGCGCCAGCAGCCAAAAGCAGGGGTACGAGCAGTACTTC.

The sample holds one count of this clone. This same CDR3 is encoded by further DNA sequences in the sample. The chain is built from TRBV18 and TRBJ2-1, with 7 bases aligning to TRBD1. Germline CDR1 is KGHSH and CDR2 is LQKENI. This CDR3 comprises 15 residues. Trimming at V came to 3 bases and at J to 1 base, leaving 3 bases not matched to a gene. CDR3 in amino acids: CASSPRQGSYNEQFF. The CDR3 DNA is TGTGCCAGCTCACCGAGACAGGGATCCTACAATGAGCAGTTCTTC.

The chain recombines TRBV2 with TRBJ1-5; D gene ambiguous. Trimming shortened V by 3 bases and J by 4 bases, and 10 bases separated the two germline ends. CDR1 is SNHLY and CDR2 is FYNNEI in the germline V gene. The CDR3 is 14 amino acids. The DNA of the CDR3 is TGTGCCAGCAGTGAGGCTGTGACTAATCAGCCCCAGCATTTT. Translation: CASSEAVTNQPQHF. Based on the CDR3 plus reference TRBV2 and TRBJ1-5, the full variable domain is EPEVTQTPSHQVTQMGQEVILRCVPISNHLYFYWYRQILGQKVEFLVSFYNNEISEKSEIFDDQFSVERPDGSNFTLKIRSTKLEDSAMYFCASSEAVTNQPQHFGDGTRLSIL.

This clone showed up just once. The genes are TRBV4-3 and TRBJ2-3; 9 positions match TRBD2. The V segment lost 0 bases and the J segment 5 bases; nucleotides outside the gene matches: 12. Germline CDR1 and CDR2: LGHNA and YSLEER. The CDR3 runs to 18 residues. The CDR3 here is CASSQEFYSGSVVDTQYF. The CDR3 region has the DNA TGCGCCAGCAGCCAAGAGTTTTATAGCGGGAGTGTGGTAGATACGCAGTATTTT.

The V gene is TRBV5-6, the J gene TRBJ2-1, with D perhaps matching TRBD1 (6 bases). The germline V gene encodes CDR1 SGHDT and CDR2 YYEEEE. This CDR3 comprises 13 residues. V lost 0 bases and J 6 bases, leaving 7 bases between the germline ends. Written as DNA, the CDR3 is TGTGCCAGCAGCTTGGGGGGGCTCAATGAGCAGTTCTTC. Its translation is CASSLGGLNEQFF.

The gene calls are TRBV28 and TRBJ2-1, with TRBD1 identical over 9 bases. The V segment lost 5 bases and the J segment 3 bases; nucleotides outside the gene matches: 5. This CDR3 has 15 amino acids. The germline CDR1 and CDR2 sequences are MDHEN and SYDVKM. The CDR3 here is CASSPQTGGYNEQFF. The CDR3 DNA reads as TGTGCCAGCAGTCCTCAGACAGGGGGCTACAATGAGCAGTTCTTC.

The chain has TRBV7-6 and TRBJ2-2; 7 bases line up with TRBD2. Germline V gives CDR1 SGHVS, CDR2 FNYEAQ. This CDR3 spans 16 amino acids. Trimming cost V 5 bases and J 5 bases; bases outside gene matches: 11. The CDR3 nucleotides are TGTGCCAGCAGCCGCGGGCGGGACTACCCGACCGGGGAGCTGTTTTTT. This encodes CASSRGRDYPTGELFF.

The chain employs TRBV28 and TRBJ1-1, with D perhaps TRBD1 (5 bases). V was pared by 8 bases and J by 4 bases, with 20 bases between. This CDR3 has 15 amino acids. The germline CDR1 and CDR2 sequences are MDHEN and SYDVKM. This CDR3 is CASWGDSPSGTEAFF. The CDR3 DNA reads as TGTGCCAGCTGGGGAGACAGTCCCAGCGGCACTGAAGCTTTCTTT.

The CDR3: CASSPRGQGAYNEQFF. CDR3 DNA: TGTGCCAGCAGCCCCCGGGGACAGGGCGCCTACAATGAGCAGTTCTTC. The rearrangement links TRBV7-9 to TRBJ2-1, with 9 bases fitting TRBD1. With 5 bases clipped from V and 2 bases from J, the junction kept 7 bases outside the gene matches. CDR1 is SEHNR and CDR2 is FQNEAQ in the germline V gene (reference sequence). There are 16 residues in the CDR3.

The V call is TRBV19, the J call TRBJ2-5; 10 bases are a match to TRBD1. The CDR3 runs 15 residues. J gave up 3 bases and V 4 bases, and 5 bases lay outside the gene matches. In germline, CDR1 is LNHDA, CDR2 SQIVND (reference sequence). The CDR3 sequence: CASSRRQGAEETQYF. The CDR3 DNA reads TGTGCCAGTAGTAGACGACAGGGGGCAGAAGAGACCCAGTACTTC. The full variable domain, with the rest looked up from reference TRBV19 and TRBJ2-5, is DGGITQSPKYLFRKEGQNVTLSCEQNLNHDAMYWYRQDPGQGLRLIYYSQIVNDFQKGDIAEGYSVSREKKESFPLTVTSAQKNPTAFYLCASSRRQGAEETQYFGPGTRLLVL.

The chain uses TRBV18 and TRBJ2-5, with 10 nucleotides matching TRBD2. Looked up from germline, CDR1 is KGHSH and CDR2 is LQKENI. CDR3 length equals 18 residues. J gave up 0 bases and V 3 bases, and 10 bases lay outside the gene matches. Here the CDR3 reads CASSPSPGLAGDQETQYF. The CDR3 nucleotides are TGTGCCAGCTCACCCTCACCCGGGCTAGCGGGAGACCAAGAGACCCAGTACTTC.

The chain links TRBV9 to TRBJ2-1; 8 bases fit TRBD2. The CDR3 runs to 14 residues. V lost 0 bases, J lost 5 bases, and 1 base stayed unmatched. Germline V gives CDR1 SGDLS, CDR2 YYNGEE. This CDR3 reads CASSVAGGDNEQFF. CDR3 nucleotide sequence: TGTGCCAGCAGCGTAGCGGGAGGGGACAATGAGCAGTTCTTC.

The V and J genes are TRBV28 and TRBJ1-3; D may be TRBD1 (6 bases). Trimming took off 6 bases at V and 0 bases at J, with 18 bases between the two ends. Germline CDR1 and CDR2: MDHEN and SYDVKM. This CDR3 comprises 17 residues. CDR3: CASSLGGTVYSGNTIYF. The CDR3 DNA reads as TGTGCCAGCAGCCTAGGGGGGACTGTTTACTCTGGAAACACCATATATTTT.

This clone was detected a few times. The J gene is TRBJ1-1, the V gene TRBV6-5; no definite D call. Germline assignment: CDR1 MNHEY and CDR2 SVGAGI. The CDR3 runs to 14 residues. V lost 3 bases, J lost 11 bases, and 19 bases lay in between. CDR3 region: CASSYNVFGTSAFF. The CDR3 DNA reads TGTGCCAGCAGTTATAACGTGTTCGGAACGAGCGCTTTCTTT.

The chain recombines TRBV19 with TRBJ1-5, with D unclear. This CDR3 spans 14 amino acids. Germline CDR1 is LNHDA and CDR2 is SQIVND (reference sequence). V was clipped by 10 bases and J by 5 bases, with 18 bases between them. This CDR3 is CATGMEGADQPQHF. Here the CDR3 DNA reads TGTGCCACCGGAATGGAGGGAGCCGATCAGCCCCAGCATTTT. The complete variable domain, with remaining parts taken from reference TRBV19 and TRBJ1-5, reads DGGITQSPKYLFRKEGQNVTLSCEQNLNHDAMYWYRQDPGQGLRLIYYSQIVNDFQKGDIAEGYSVSREKKESFPLTVTSAQKNPTAFYLCATGMEGADQPQHFGDGTRLSIL.

This chain links TRBV7-8 with TRBJ1-4; 7 bases line up with TRBD1. Germline loops: CDR1 SGHVS, CDR2 FQNEAQ. This CDR3 spans 17 amino acids. J gave up 3 bases and V 5 bases, and 12 bases lay outside the gene matches. CDR3 sequence: CASSRDSYLAANEKLFF. The CDR3, as DNA: TGTGCCAGCAGCCGGGACAGTTACTTGGCGGCTAATGAAAAACTGTTTTTT.

The V call is TRBV10-1, the J call TRBJ1-5, with a tentative D call TRBD1 (5 bases). Germline CDR1 is WNHNN and CDR2 is SYGVQD (reference sequence). Between the trimmed V and J ends, which lost 2 bases and 0 bases, there was a span of 14 bases. The CDR3 is 17 amino acids. This CDR3 is CASSEPRQNYSNQPQHF. The CDR3 nucleotides read TGCGCCAGCAGTGAGCCGAGACAGAACTATAGCAATCAGCCCCAGCATTTT.

A single count supports this clone. This chain connects TRBV7-2 to TRBJ1-1; D ambiguous. Per germline, CDR1 SGHTA and CDR2 FQGNSA. The V gene lost 2 bases and the J gene lost 7 bases, with 14 bases spanning the gap. This CDR3 comprises 14 residues. CDR3 sequence reads: CASSLRVREDEAFF. For the CDR3, the DNA is TGTGCCAGCAGCTTAAGAGTAAGGGAGGATGAAGCTTTCTTT.

The genes are TRBV6-6 and TRBJ2-4; possible D gene TRBD2, 5 bases. The CDR3 length is 13 residues. Germline CDR1 and CDR2: MNHNY and SVGAGI (reference sequence). The germline V and J ends were trimmed by 5 bases and 7 bases, with 12 bases remaining between them. CDR3 bases: TGTGCCAGCAGTCGAGCAGCGGCCAACATTCAGTACTTC. Protein sequence: CASSRAAANIQYF.

The rearrangement joins TRBV30 to TRBJ2-2, with D tentatively TRBD1 (5 bases). V lost 0 bases and J 6 bases, leaving 14 bases between the germline ends. The CDR3 runs 15 residues. Germline V gives CDR1 GTSNPN, CDR2 SVGIG (reference sequence). CDR3 nucleotide sequence: TGTGCCTGGAGTGTTCCGGCAGGGTTTGCCGGGGAGCTGTTTTTT. It codes for CAWSVPAGFAGELFF. Looking up the rest from reference TRBV30 and TRBJ2-2 gives the full variable domain: SQTIHQWPATLVQPVGSPLSLECTVEGTSNPNLYWYRQAAGRGLQLLFYSVGIGQISSEVPQNLSASRPQDRQFILSSKKLLLSDSGFYLCAWSVPAGFAGELFFGEGSRLTVL.

The V gene is TRBV7-2, the J gene TRBJ1-1; D uncertain. Germline loops: CDR1 SGHTA, CDR2 FQGNSA. The CDR3 totals 15 residues. V dropped 4 bases and J dropped 4 bases, with 16 bases sitting between them. This chain's CDR3 is CASSSWARGRTEAFF. Written as DNA, the CDR3 is TGTGCCAGCAGCTCGTGGGCCCGGGGTCGCACTGAAGCTTTCTTT.

In its sample, this clone was seen a few times. The sample contains more than one DNA sequence encoding this CDR3. V gene TRBV2 combines with J gene TRBJ1-5; D unclear. Germline V gene data show CDR1 as SNHLY and CDR2 as FYNNEI. The V end lost 1 base, the J end lost 9 bases, and 7 bases lay between the germline ends. This CDR3 is 12 amino acids long. The chain's CDR3 is CASSEGPGPQHF. In DNA, the CDR3 is TGTGCCAGCAGTGAAGGGCCGGGGCCCCAGCATTTT.